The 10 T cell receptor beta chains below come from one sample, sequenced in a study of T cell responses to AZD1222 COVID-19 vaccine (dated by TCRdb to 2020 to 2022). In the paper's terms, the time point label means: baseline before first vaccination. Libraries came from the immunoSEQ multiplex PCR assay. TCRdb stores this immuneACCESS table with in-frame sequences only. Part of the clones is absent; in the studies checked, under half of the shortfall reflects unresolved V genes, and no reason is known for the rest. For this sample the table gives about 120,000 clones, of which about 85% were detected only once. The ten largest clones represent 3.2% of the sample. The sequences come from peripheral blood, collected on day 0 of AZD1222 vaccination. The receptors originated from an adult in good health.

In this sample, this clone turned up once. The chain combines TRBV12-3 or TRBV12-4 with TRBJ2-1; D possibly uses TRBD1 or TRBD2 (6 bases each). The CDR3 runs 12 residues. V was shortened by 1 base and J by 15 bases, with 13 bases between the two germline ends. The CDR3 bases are TGTGCCAGCAGTTTAGTAGGGGGGAAGGGGTTCTTC. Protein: CASSLVGGKGFF.

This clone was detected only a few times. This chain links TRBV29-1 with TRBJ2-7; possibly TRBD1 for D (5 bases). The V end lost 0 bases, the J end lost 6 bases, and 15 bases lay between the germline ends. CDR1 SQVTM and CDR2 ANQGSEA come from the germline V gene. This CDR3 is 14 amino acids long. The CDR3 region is CSVEDQAGFSEQYF. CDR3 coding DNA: TGCAGCGTTGAAGATCAAGCAGGGTTCTCCGAGCAGTACTTC.

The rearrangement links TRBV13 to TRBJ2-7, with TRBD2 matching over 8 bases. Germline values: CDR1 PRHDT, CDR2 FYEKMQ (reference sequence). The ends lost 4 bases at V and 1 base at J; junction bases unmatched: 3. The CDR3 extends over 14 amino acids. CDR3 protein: CASSSTSASYEQYF. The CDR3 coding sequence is TGTGCCAGCAGCTCGACTAGCGCTTCCTACGAGCAGTACTTC.

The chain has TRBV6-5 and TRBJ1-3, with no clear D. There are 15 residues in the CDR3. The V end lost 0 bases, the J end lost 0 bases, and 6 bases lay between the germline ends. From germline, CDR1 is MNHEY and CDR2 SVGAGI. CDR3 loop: CASSYSFVSGNTIYF. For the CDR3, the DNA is TGTGCCAGCAGTTACTCGTTTGTCTCTGGAAACACCATATATTTT.

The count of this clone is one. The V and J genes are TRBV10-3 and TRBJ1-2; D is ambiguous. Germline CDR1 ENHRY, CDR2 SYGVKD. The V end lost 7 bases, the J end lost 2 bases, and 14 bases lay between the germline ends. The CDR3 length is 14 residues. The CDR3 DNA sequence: TGTGCCATCAAGGTAGCAGGAGGGAACTATGGCTACACCTTC. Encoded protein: CAIKVAGGNYGYTF.

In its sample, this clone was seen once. CDR3 protein: CASRRTDYEKLFF. Here the CDR3 DNA reads TGTGCCAGCAGGCGGACGGACTATGAAAAACTGTTTTTT. The genes are TRBV28 and TRBJ1-4; D not certain. CDR1 and CDR2 (germline): MDHEN, SYDVKM. V dropped 6 bases and J dropped 6 bases, with 11 bases sitting between them. This CDR3 region has 13 residues.

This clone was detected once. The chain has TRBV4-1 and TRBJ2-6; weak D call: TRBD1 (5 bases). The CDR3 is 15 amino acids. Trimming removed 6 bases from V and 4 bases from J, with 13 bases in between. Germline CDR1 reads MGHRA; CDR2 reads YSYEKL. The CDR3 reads CASSPQGAGANVLTF. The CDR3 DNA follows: TGCGCCAGCAGTCCCCAAGGGGCCGGGGCCAACGTCCTGACTTTC.

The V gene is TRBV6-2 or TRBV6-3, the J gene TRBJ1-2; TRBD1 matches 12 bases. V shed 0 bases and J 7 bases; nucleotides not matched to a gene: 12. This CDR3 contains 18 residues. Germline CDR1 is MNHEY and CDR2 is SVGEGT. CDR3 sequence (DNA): TGTGCCAGCAGTTACTCTGGGACAGGGGGCGCAGTGGCGAGTGGCTACACCTTC. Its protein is CASSYSGTGGAVASGYTF.

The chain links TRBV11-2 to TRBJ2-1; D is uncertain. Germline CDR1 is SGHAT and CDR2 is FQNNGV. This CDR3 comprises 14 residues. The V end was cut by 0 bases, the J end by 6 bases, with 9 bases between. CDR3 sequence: CASSLDGHSNEQFF. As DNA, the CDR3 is TGTGCCAGCAGCTTAGATGGTCACAGCAATGAGCAGTTCTTC.

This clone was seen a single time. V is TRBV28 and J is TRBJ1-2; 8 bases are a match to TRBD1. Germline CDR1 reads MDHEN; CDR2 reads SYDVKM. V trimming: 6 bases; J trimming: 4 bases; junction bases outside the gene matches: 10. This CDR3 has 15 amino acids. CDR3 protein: CASSTSDREGYGYTF. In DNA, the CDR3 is TGTGCCAGCAGCACCTCGGACAGGGAGGGCTATGGCTACACCTTC.